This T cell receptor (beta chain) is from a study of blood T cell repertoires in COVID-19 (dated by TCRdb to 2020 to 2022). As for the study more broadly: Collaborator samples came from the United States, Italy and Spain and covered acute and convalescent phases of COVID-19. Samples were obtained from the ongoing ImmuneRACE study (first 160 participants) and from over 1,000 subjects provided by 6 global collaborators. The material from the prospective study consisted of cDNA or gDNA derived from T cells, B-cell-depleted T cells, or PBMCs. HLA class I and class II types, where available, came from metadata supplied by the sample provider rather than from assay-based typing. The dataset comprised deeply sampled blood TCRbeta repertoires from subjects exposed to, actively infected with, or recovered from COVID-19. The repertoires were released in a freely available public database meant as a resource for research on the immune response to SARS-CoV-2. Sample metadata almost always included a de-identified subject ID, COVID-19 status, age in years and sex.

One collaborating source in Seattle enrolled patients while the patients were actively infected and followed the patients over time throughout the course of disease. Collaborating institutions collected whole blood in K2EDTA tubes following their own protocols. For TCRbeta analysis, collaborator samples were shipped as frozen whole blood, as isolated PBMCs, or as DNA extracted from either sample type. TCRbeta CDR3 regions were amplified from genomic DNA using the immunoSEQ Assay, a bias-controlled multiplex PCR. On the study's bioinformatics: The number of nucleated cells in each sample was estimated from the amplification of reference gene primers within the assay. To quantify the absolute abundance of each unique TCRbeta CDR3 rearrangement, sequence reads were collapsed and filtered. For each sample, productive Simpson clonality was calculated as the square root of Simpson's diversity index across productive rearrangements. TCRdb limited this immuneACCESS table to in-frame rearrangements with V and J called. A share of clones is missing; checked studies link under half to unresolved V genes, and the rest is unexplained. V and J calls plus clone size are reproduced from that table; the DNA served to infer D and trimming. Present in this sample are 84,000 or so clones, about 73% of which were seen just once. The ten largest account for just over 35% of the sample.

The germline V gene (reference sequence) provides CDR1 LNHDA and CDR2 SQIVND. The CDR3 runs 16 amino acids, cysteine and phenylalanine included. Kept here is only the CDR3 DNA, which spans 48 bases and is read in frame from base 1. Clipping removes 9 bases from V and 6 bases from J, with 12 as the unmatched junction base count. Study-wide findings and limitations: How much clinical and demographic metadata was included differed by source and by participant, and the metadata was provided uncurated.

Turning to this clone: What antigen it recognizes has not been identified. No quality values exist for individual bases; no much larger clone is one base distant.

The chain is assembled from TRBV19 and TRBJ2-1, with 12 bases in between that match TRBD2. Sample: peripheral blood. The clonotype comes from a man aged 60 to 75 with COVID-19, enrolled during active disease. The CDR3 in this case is CASTLPLAGGANEQFF. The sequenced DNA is TGTGCCAGCACTTTGCCTCTAGCGGGGGGGGCCAATGAGCAGTTCTTC.